The 16 T cell receptor beta chains in this list originate from one sample, sequenced in a study of blood T cell repertoires in COVID-19. The table came from immunoSEQ multiplex PCR; TCRdb's copy has only in-frame clones and leaves some out. The sample has about 160,000 clones, about 85% seen once; the top ten hold approximately 5.1%. The sequenced sample was PBMCs or T cells enriched from blood (not recorded which). All receptors derive from a woman aged 40-49 years with acute COVID-19.

The chain links TRBV4-1 to TRBJ2-1; 7 bases are shared with TRBD2. CDR3 size: 16 residues. CDR1 is MGHRA and CDR2 is YSYEKL in the germline V gene. Trimming removed 0 bases from V and 1 base from J; junction bases left unmatched: 3. The CDR3 sequence is CASSQEGRGSYNEQFF. For the CDR3, the DNA is TGCGCCAGCAGCCAAGAAGGGCGGGGGTCCTACAATGAGCAGTTCTTC.

The chain carries TRBV6-5 and TRBJ1-1; D perhaps matches TRBD1 (5 bases). Germline V gene sequence: CDR1 MNHEY, CDR2 SVGAGI. With 5 bases removed from V and 3 bases from J, the gap between germline ends came to 10 bases. There are 13 residues in the CDR3. The CDR3 sequence is CASSPGGHTEAFF. DNA for the CDR3: TGTGCCAGCAGTCCCGGGGGTCACACTGAAGCTTTCTTT.

The rearrangement uses TRBV29-1 and TRBJ2-3, with TRBD2 matching over 12 bases. The V and J ends lost 4 bases and 0 bases, in that order; junction bases with no gene match: 2. Germline CDR1 and CDR2: SQVTM and ANQGSEA. The CDR3 spans 15 residues. CDR3 DNA: TGCAGCGTTGGAGGGACTAGCGGGAGCACAGATACGCAGTATTTT. Translation: CSVGGTSGSTDTQYF.

The chain carries TRBV7-2 and TRBJ1-3, with D perhaps matching TRBD1 (6 bases). Between the trimmed V and J ends, which lost 1 base and 5 bases, there was a span of 12 bases. CDR1 and CDR2 from the germline V gene are SGHTA and FQGNSA. The CDR3 has 15 amino acids. CDR3 DNA sequence: TGTGCCAGCAGCTTAGTAACAGGGATGCGAAACACCATATATTTT. Its protein is CASSLVTGMRNTIYF.

As for this clone: This sample also contains other DNA sequences that code for the same CDR3. The genes are TRBV18 and TRBJ1-2; D might be TRBD1 (6 bases). Germline V gene sequence: CDR1 KGHSH, CDR2 LQKENI. Trimming removed 3 bases at V and 2 bases at J, with 7 bases between. The CDR3 contains 13 residues. CDR3 loop: CASSPTGNYGYTF. The CDR3 DNA reads as TGTGCCAGCTCACCGACAGGAAACTATGGCTACACCTTC.

This chain uses TRBV5-1 with TRBJ1-2, with 9 bases identical to TRBD1. Germline V lookup: CDR1 SGHRS, CDR2 YFSETQ. The V and J ends lost 1 base and 8 bases, in that order; junction bases with no gene match: 9. This CDR3 is 15 amino acids long. The CDR3 coding sequence is TGCGCCAGCAGCTTGCCGGGACAGGGATTAGGAGGCTACACCTTC. As protein: CASSLPGQGLGGYTF.

This clone has more than one count but fewer than ten. V usage is TRBV6-5 and J usage is TRBJ1-1; TRBD1 matches 7 bases. Looked up from germline, CDR1 is MNHEY and CDR2 is SVGAGI. The CDR3 contains 14 residues. V trimming: 7 bases; J trimming: 1 base; junction bases outside the gene matches: 6. Written as DNA, the CDR3 is TGTGCCAGCAAGCCCGGGACAGAGAACACTGAAGCTTTCTTT. Translation gives CASKPGTENTEAFF.

V and J are TRBV24-1 and TRBJ2-2; D might be TRBD1 (5 bases). Trimming left V 3 bases short and J 1 base short, with 11 bases between. Germline V lookup: CDR1 KGHDR, CDR2 SFDVKD. This CDR3 is built from 16 residues. The CDR3 coding sequence is TGTGCCACCAGTGATCAACAGGCGGAGAACACCGGGGAGCTGTTTTTT. Its translation: CATSDQQAENTGELFF.

This clone has more than one count but fewer than ten. CDR3 DNA sequence: TGTGCCAGCAGCCAAACCGGGACTAGAAAATTCTACGAGCAGTACGTC. Translation: CASSQTGTRKFYEQYV. The chain employs TRBV3-1 (or the pseudogene TRBV3-2) and TRBJ2-7; 8 positions match TRBD2. J lost 3 bases, V lost 2 bases, and 9 bases had no gene match. Germline V gene lookup returns CDR1 LGHDT and CDR2 YNNKEL (reference sequence). The CDR3 has 16 amino acids.

The genes are TRBV5-1 and TRBJ2-1; TRBD2 matches at 7 bases. From germline, CDR1 is SGHRS and CDR2 YFSETQ. The CDR3 has 13 amino acids. With V trimmed by 7 bases and J by 4 bases, 5 bases remained unmatched. The CDR3 loop reads CASSSGIYNEQFF. CDR3 bases: TGCGCCAGCTCAAGCGGGATATACAATGAGCAGTTCTTC.

V usage is TRBV13 and J usage is TRBJ2-2; 14 bases line up with TRBD2. This CDR3 contains 19 residues. Per the germline V gene, CDR1 is PRHDT and CDR2 is FYEKMQ (reference sequence). The trim removed 7 bases at V and 7 bases at J, leaving 17 bases unmatched. This CDR3 reads CASTIKRLAGGPNVGELFF. The DNA for the CDR3 is TGTGCCAGCACCATTAAACGACTAGCGGGAGGGCCCAATGTCGGGGAGCTGTTTTTT.

The chain combines TRBV10-3 with TRBJ2-3; the match to TRBD2 covers 9 bases. This CDR3 is built from 16 residues. The J segment lost 3 bases and the V segment lost 2 bases, leaving 6 bases of the junction unmatched. Germline V gene sequence: CDR1 ENHRY, CDR2 SYGVKD. The CDR3 DNA follows: TGTGCCATCAGTGAGGTTAGCGGGAGTGGTACAGATACGCAGTATTTT. Translation: CAISEVSGSGTDTQYF.

This clone was recorded a few times. The chain employs TRBV24-1 and TRBJ2-1, with 7 positions matching TRBD2. Germline CDR1 KGHDR, CDR2 SFDVKD. This CDR3 spans 15 amino acids. The junction had 5 bases not matched to a gene; V was cut back by 3 bases and J by 4 bases. The CDR3 sequence: CATSDDGTKYNEQFF. The CDR3 nucleotides read TGTGCCACCAGTGATGATGGGACTAAGTACAATGAGCAGTTCTTC.

The rearrangement uses TRBV2 and TRBJ2-1; 10 positions match TRBD2. Per germline, CDR1 SNHLY and CDR2 FYNNEI. After removal of 8 bases from V and 8 bases from J, the junction contained 9 bases not matched to a gene. The CDR3 has 14 amino acids. For the CDR3, the DNA is TGTGCCAGCGGGAGGGGACTAGCGTTCCATGAGCAGTTCTTC. It encodes CASGRGLAFHEQFF.

This clone came up once. The genes are TRBV28 and TRBJ1-1; tentatively, D is TRBD1 (6 bases). CDR1 is MDHEN, CDR2 SYDVKM, per germline. Trimming removed 4 bases at V and 5 bases at J, with 17 bases between. The CDR3 is 15 amino acids. In nucleotides, the CDR3 is TGTGCCAGCAGTTCCCCCACGACAGGCGGGACTGAAGCTTTCTTT. This codes for CASSSPTTGGTEAFF.

The chain's CDR3 is CASSSQRGGKMAGTEAFF. For the CDR3, the DNA is TGTGCCAGCAGCTCACAACGGGGCGGGAAAATGGCAGGCACTGAAGCTTTCTTT. This chain joins TRBV5-4 and TRBJ1-1, with D possibly TRBD1 on 5 matching bases. Trimming left V 3 bases short and J 4 bases short, with 25 bases between. Germline lookup yields CDR1 SGHNT and CDR2 YYREEE (reference sequence). There are 18 residues in the CDR3.